This T cell receptor beta chain was identified during a study of T-cell memory formation after mild COVID-19. TCRdb re-derived calls from the 5' RACE reads in MiXCR, one entry per CDR3 protein. The sample lists hundreds of thousands of distinct CDR3 sequences, about 20% occurring once. After removal of 4 bases from V and 4 bases from J, the junction contained 5 bases not matched to a gene. CDR3 length equals 15 residues. This receptor was taken from an adult woman who had mild COVID-19 (a few samples of this study predate the infection). Cell type and time point are not known. This sequence joins TRBV12-3 or TRBV12-4 and TRBJ1-5; 9 nucleotides align to TRBD1. The source material was PBMCs or a T cell subset sorted from them (not recorded which). CDR3: CASSSGQGKNQPQHF. The CDR3 coding sequence is TGTGCCAGCAGTTCCGGACAGGGGAAGAATCAGCCCCAGCATTTT.